Shown below are 30 T cell receptor beta chains from a single sample sequenced in a study of beta chain features in type 1 diabetes. No antigen is known for these receptors. cDNA synthesis used the whole RNA isolate, giving expressed TCRB sequences. Sequencing used immunoSEQ multiplex PCR; TCRdb keeps in-frame clones, though not all of them. The table has roughly 160,000 clones, around 8.6% seen once. Findings and limits, study-wide: A moderate, significant TCRB CDR3 shortening appeared in type 1 diabetes across four CD4+ subsets.

What was sequenced was central memory CD4+ T cells from blood. These receptors came from a woman aged 18-29 years with type 1 diabetes.

The chain uses TRBV29-1 and TRBJ1-2; the D is unclear. CDR1 SQVTM and CDR2 ANQGSEA come from the germline V gene. This CDR3 is 13 amino acids long. V lost 7 bases, J lost 8 bases, and 20 bases lay in between. CDR3 residues: CSARSGGSLGYTF. CDR3 coding DNA: TGCAGCGCCCGGAGCGGAGGATCCCTAGGCTACACCTTC.

In this sample, this clone turned up a few times. V and J are TRBV30 and TRBJ2-7; weak D call: TRBD2 (5 bases). The germline V and J ends were trimmed by 2 bases and 5 bases, with 13 bases remaining between them. This CDR3 region has 13 residues. Germline CDR1 is GTSNPN and CDR2 is SVGIG (reference sequence). The CDR3 nucleotides read TGTGCCTGGAGTAACGGGAATGGGAACGAGCAGTACTTC. Amino acids: CAWSNGNGNEQYF.

This chain links TRBV4-3 with TRBJ1-2, with D possibly matching TRBD1 (5 bases). The germline V and J ends were trimmed by 1 base and 7 bases, with 19 bases remaining between them. Germline V gives CDR1 LGHNA, CDR2 YSLEER. The CDR3 is made up of 16 amino acids. DNA of the CDR3: TGCGCCAGCAGCCAAGGCCTGGCGGCCCAGCAGGGTGGCTACACCTTC. Amino acids: CASSQGLAAQQGGYTF.

The gene calls are TRBV2 and TRBJ2-7, with no clear D. The V end lost 4 bases, the J end lost 4 bases, and 14 bases lay between the germline ends. The CDR3 runs to 14 residues. In germline, CDR1 is SNHLY, CDR2 FYNNEI. The CDR3 bases are TGTGCCAGCAGTGTCTACCGTCCGGGTTACGAGCAGTACTTC. Residues: CASSVYRPGYEQYF.

A few counts support this clone. The V and J genes are TRBV2 and TRBJ2-7; perhaps TRBD2 as D (5 bases). Germline CDR1 and CDR2: SNHLY and FYNNEI. The CDR3 covers 16 residues. Trimming removed 7 bases from V and 2 bases from J, with 21 bases in between. The CDR3 nucleotides are TGTGCCAGCACCCCTCCTCGCGGGTCTCTTCCCTACGAGCAGTACTTC. The encoded protein is CASTPPRGSLPYEQYF.

This clone came up a few times. The chain uses TRBV25-1 and TRBJ1-6, with D tentatively TRBD1 (6 bases). Germline V gene sequence: CDR1 MGHDK, CDR2 SYGVNS. This CDR3 has 14 residues. V was clipped by 6 bases and J by 9 bases, with 15 bases between them. The CDR3 DNA is TGTGCCAGCAGACCGGACCCCAGGGGTTCACCCCTCCACTTT. It specifies CASRPDPRGSPLHF.

This clone was seen a few times. The genes are TRBV5-1 and TRBJ2-7; 14 nucleotides match TRBD2. Germline CDR1 is SGHRS and CDR2 is YFSETQ. Trimming removed 4 bases from V and 0 bases from J; junction bases left unmatched: 9. CDR3 length equals 18 residues. The CDR3 here is CASSKTSGRAIGSYEQYF. In DNA, the CDR3 is TGCGCCAGCAGCAAGACTAGCGGGAGGGCCATTGGCTCCTACGAGCAGTACTTC.

This chain links TRBV10-3 with TRBJ1-4, with 12 bases that match TRBD1. Germline values: CDR1 ENHRY, CDR2 SYGVKD. After removal of 0 bases from V and 7 bases from J, the junction contained 3 bases not matched to a gene. There are 16 residues in the CDR3. CDR3 amino acids: CAISESKGQGAEKLFF. CDR3 nucleotide sequence: TGTGCCATCAGTGAGTCTAAGGGACAGGGGGCTGAAAAACTGTTTTTT.

The genes are TRBV6-5 and TRBJ2-7; tentative D call: TRBD2 (7 bases). The length of the CDR3 is 15 residues. The V and J ends lost 2 bases and 6 bases respectively, with 17 bases between them. The germline gives CDR1 MNHEY, CDR2 SVGAGI. DNA for the CDR3: TGTGCCAGCAGTTACATGGGGGGGCAGGTCAGCGAGCAGTACTTC. It specifies CASSYMGGQVSEQYF.

The rearrangement links TRBV5-4 to TRBJ2-5; 7 bases are shared with TRBD1. The V and J ends lost 4 bases and 3 bases, in that order; junction bases with no gene match: 9. This CDR3 is built from 15 residues. From germline, CDR1 is SGHNT and CDR2 YYREEE (reference sequence). CDR3 sequence (DNA): TGTGCCAGCAGCAAGCCTCCCGGGACAGAAGAGACCCAGTACTTC. Amino acids: CASSKPPGTEETQYF.

This clone was seen at least ten times. J is TRBJ2-2 and V is TRBV21-1; TRBD2 is the table's D call, not checked against the DNA. TRBV21-1 is a pseudogene segment. The CDR3 loop spans 14 amino acids. CDR3 amino acids: CASGLAGATGELFF. CDR3 DNA: TGTGCCAGTGGACTAGCGGGAGCCACCGGGGAGCTGTTTTTT.

This clone was counted between two and nine times. This chain uses TRBV4-3 with TRBJ2-7; D remains unclear. From germline, CDR1 is LGHNA and CDR2 YSLEER. Trimming removed 0 bases from V and 3 bases from J, with 9 bases in between. The CDR3 has 14 amino acids. For the CDR3, the DNA is TGCGCCAGCAGCCAAGATATTAGAGGCTACGAGCAGTACTTC. Amino acids: CASSQDIRGYEQYF.

This clone was found a few times. The rearrangement joins TRBV12-5 to TRBJ2-7; unclear D gene. Germline values: CDR1 LGHNT, CDR2 FRNRAP. V shed 5 bases and J shed 3 bases, with 5 bases lying between them. This CDR3 spans 11 amino acids. CDR3 loop: CASGQNYEQYF. In DNA, the CDR3 is TGTGCTAGTGGTCAAAACTACGAGCAGTACTTC.

The table lists this clone with a few counts. Here the CDR3 reads CASHPAGSTDTQYF. DNA for the CDR3: TGTGCCAGCCACCCCGCAGGGAGCACAGATACGCAGTATTTT. The V call is TRBV6-5, the J call TRBJ2-3, with D tentatively TRBD1 (5 bases). V dropped 8 bases and J dropped 0 bases, with 12 bases sitting between them. This CDR3 has 14 amino acids. The germline V gene encodes CDR1 MNHEY and CDR2 SVGAGI.

The chain has TRBV27 and TRBJ1-4, with 7 bases fitting TRBD1. CDR3 length equals 15 residues. From germline, CDR1 is MNHEY and CDR2 SMNVEV (reference sequence). V was clipped by 4 bases and J by 8 bases; unmatched bases: 10. The CDR3 is CASSSLQGGREKLFF. CDR3 in DNA: TGTGCCAGCAGTTCTCTGCAGGGGGGTCGAGAAAAACTGTTTTTT.

The chain has TRBV6-5 and TRBJ2-5, with TRBD2 as a possible D gene (6 bases). The CDR3 length is 16 residues. Trimming took 2 bases from V and 3 from J, leaving 16 bases between them. Germline CDR1 and CDR2: MNHEY and SVGAGI. CDR3 region: CASSYPTRAGKETQYF. CDR3 coding DNA: TGTGCCAGCAGTTACCCGACTAGGGCGGGAAAAGAGACCCAGTACTTC.

This clone was counted only a few times. The chain uses TRBV7-9 and TRBJ2-3, with D maybe TRBD2 (5 bases). In germline, CDR1 is SEHNR, CDR2 FQNEAQ (reference sequence). V was trimmed by 5 bases and J by 6 bases, leaving 9 bases between them. The CDR3 is made up of 12 amino acids. CDR3 DNA: TGTGCCAGCAGCCCGACGGGGGATACGCAGTATTTT. It encodes CASSPTGDTQYF.

The chain combines TRBV27 with TRBJ2-7; 10 bases fit TRBD2. Losses at the gene ends were 8 bases for V and 7 bases for J; bases not matched to a gene: 11. CDR3 length: 14 amino acids. From germline, CDR1 is MNHEY and CDR2 SMNVEV (reference sequence). The CDR3, as DNA: TGTGCCAGCGCCCTAGCGGGAGTTGTGTGGGAGCAGTACTTC. This translates into CASALAGVVWEQYF.

About this clone: Other DNA sequences of this sample code for an identical CDR3. This sequence joins TRBV27 and TRBJ2-7, with 7 bases lining up with TRBD2. Per the germline V gene, CDR1 is MNHEY and CDR2 is SMNVEV (reference sequence). The CDR3 runs 15 residues. With V trimmed by 0 bases and J by 1 base, 3 bases remained unmatched. As DNA, the CDR3 is TGTGCCAGCAGTTTATCGGGGGGGGGTTCCTACGAGCAGTACTTC. Translating gives CASSLSGGGSYEQYF.

The gene calls are TRBV19 and TRBJ1-1; TRBD1 matches 9 bases. Trimming took 3 bases from V and 5 from J; bases not matched to a gene: 1. This CDR3 spans 13 amino acids. From germline, CDR1 is LNHDA and CDR2 SQIVND (reference sequence). The CDR3 DNA is TGTGCCAGTAGTATGGGGACAGGGACTGAAGCTTTCTTT. Translating it yields CASSMGTGTEAFF.

The chain links TRBV25-1 to TRBJ2-7; tentative D call: TRBD2 (5 bases). Looked up from germline, CDR1 is MGHDK and CDR2 is SYGVNS. V lost 4 bases and J 4 bases, leaving 17 bases between the germline ends. The CDR3 has 15 residues. Written as DNA, the CDR3 is TGTGCCAGCAGTGGACAAGCAGAGGGAGAATACGAGCAGTACTTC. It encodes CASSGQAEGEYEQYF.

At least ten counts were recorded for this clone. The V call is TRBV6-6, the J call TRBJ1-5; 12 bases match TRBD1. This CDR3 is built from 15 residues. Germline V gene sequence: CDR1 MNHNY, CDR2 SVGAGI (reference sequence). With V trimmed by 2 bases and J by 10 bases, 6 bases remained unmatched. CDR3 nucleotides: TGTGCCAGCAGTTACCCCGGGACAGGGGGCACCCCCCAGCATTTT. It encodes CASSYPGTGGTPQHF.

This clone has only a few counts. The CDR3 bases are TGTGCCAGCAGCTTATCCAGCGGGACAGGGGGATTCGGGAAGACCCAGTACTTC. Translated: CASSLSSGTGGFGKTQYF. J is TRBJ2-5 and V is TRBV11-2; 11 positions match TRBD1. Germline V lookup: CDR1 SGHAT, CDR2 FQNNGV. The CDR3 contains 18 residues. V dropped 2 bases and J dropped 6; count of bases not matched to a gene: 14.

The rearrangement uses TRBV5-4 and TRBJ2-3; D is possibly TRBD2 (6 bases). The CDR3 spans 16 residues. Trimming shortened V by 0 bases and J by 3 bases, and 14 bases separated the two germline ends. Germline CDR1 reads SGHNT; CDR2 reads YYREEE (reference sequence). The CDR3 sequence is CASSLAGTPPTDTQYF. CDR3 bases: TGTGCCAGCAGCTTGGCCGGGACTCCGCCTACAGATACGCAGTATTTT.

This clone came up a few times. Other DNA sequences from this sample encode an identical CDR3 as well. The genes are TRBV19 and TRBJ1-2, with TRBD1 identical over 9 bases. CDR3 size: 14 residues. V trimming: 5 bases; J trimming: 3 bases; junction bases outside the gene matches: 4. Germline values: CDR1 LNHDA, CDR2 SQIVND (reference sequence). The CDR3 nucleotides are TGTGCCAGTAGTCCGGACAGGGGCCACTATGGCTACACCTTC. Amino acid sequence: CASSPDRGHYGYTF. The variable domain in full, with the rest retrieved from reference TRBV19 and TRBJ1-2, is DGGITQSPKYLFRKEGQNVTLSCEQNLNHDAMYWYRQDPGQGLRLIYYSQIVNDFQKGDIAEGYSVSREKKESFPLTVTSAQKNPTAFYLCASSPDRGHYGYTFGSGTRLTVV.

This clone was observed a few times. The chain is built from TRBV2 and TRBJ1-1, with a possible D match to TRBD1 (5 bases). CDR3 size: 13 residues. The germline V and J ends were trimmed by 4 bases and 0 bases, with 6 bases remaining between them. Germline values: CDR1 SNHLY, CDR2 FYNNEI. CDR3 DNA: TGTGCCAGCAGTGGACAGCTGAACACTGAAGCTTTCTTT. Protein product: CASSGQLNTEAFF.

In this sample, this clone turned up a few times. The chain carries TRBV7-3 and TRBJ2-3, with D unclear. The length of the CDR3 is 15 residues. Trimming took off 1 base at V and 3 bases at J, with 11 bases between the two ends. Germline CDR1 SGHTA, CDR2 FQGTGA. The CDR3 bases are TGTGCCAGCAGCTTAAATACAGCCCGGACAGATACGCAGTATTTT. It encodes CASSLNTARTDTQYF.

V is TRBV29-1 and J is TRBJ2-3; 9 positions agree with TRBD1. Unmatched junction bases numbered 9, after V lost 4 bases and J lost 4 bases. Germline CDR1 reads SQVTM; CDR2 reads ANQGSEA. The CDR3 is made up of 15 amino acids. The CDR3 loop is CSVAPWTGAADTQYF. For the CDR3, the DNA is TGCAGCGTTGCCCCCTGGACAGGGGCAGCAGATACGCAGTATTTT.

This clone was seen a few times. The chain has TRBV18 and TRBJ1-5; D is ambiguous. This CDR3 spans 15 amino acids. Looked up from germline, CDR1 is KGHSH and CDR2 is LQKENI. Trimming left V 4 bases short and J 3 bases short, with 13 bases between. CDR3 in amino acids: CASSLYLQNNQPQHF. The CDR3 DNA is TGTGCCAGCTCACTTTATTTACAGAACAATCAGCCCCAGCATTTT.

The rearrangement joins TRBV9 to TRBJ1-4, with D uncertain. The germline gives CDR1 SGDLS, CDR2 YYNGEE. V was clipped by 0 bases and J by 5 bases, with 11 bases between them. This CDR3 comprises 15 residues. DNA of the CDR3: TGTGCCAGCAGCGTAGATATCGGAGCGAATGAAAAACTGTTTTTT. It is translated as CASSVDIGANEKLFF.